This entry describes one T cell receptor beta chain. Its antigen is unidentified. Other DNA sequences in the sample encode the same CDR3. V lost 1 base to trimming and J lost 7 bases, with 8 bases between them. Germline CDR1 and CDR2: MGHRA and YSYEKL. The CDR3 extends over 13 amino acids. These data come from a study of PD-1 blockade in mismatch repair-deficient tumors. Study summary: Patients had eleven to twelve mismatch repair-deficient cancer types, all previously treated and progressing.

Study outcomes and limitations: Tumor-resident clones, often absent from pretreatment blood, expanded after pembrolizumab and then contracted.

Generated by immunoSEQ multiplex PCR, the TCRdb table keeps only in-frame clones and is missing some. The sample contains tens of thousands of clones, approximately 84% of which appear only once. Every patient had mismatch repair deficiency by PCR or immunohistochemistry. The TCR-sequenced patients were a few responders to pembrolizumab. This TCR derives from an adult with mismatch repair-deficient cancer. This chain joins TRBV4-1 and TRBJ1-5; maybe TRBD1 (5 bases). The material sequenced was peripheral blood, taken 12 weeks after starting pembrolizumab. The CDR3 DNA follows: TGCGCCAGCAGCCAAGTTGGGGGGCAGCCCCAGCATTTT. It specifies CASSQVGGQPQHF.